The 3 T cell receptor beta chains below were found in one sample sequenced in a study of OX40 agonist ivuxolimab in advanced cancers. Profiling relied on immunoSEQ multiplex PCR, and the TCRdb table lists in-frame clones only, not all of them. The table has about 64,000 clones, 80% seen once. Here the sequenced sample was CD4+ or CD8+ T cells sorted from blood, taken in a trial of the OX40 agonist ivuxolimab. All receptors derive from an adult with an advanced solid tumor such as melanoma, head and neck, liver or kidney cancer.

This sequence joins TRBV30 and TRBJ1-1, with D tentatively TRBD1 (5 bases). CDR3 length equals 13 residues. Germline V gives CDR1 GTSNPN, CDR2 SVGIG (reference sequence). Between the trimmed V and J ends, which lost 2 bases and 0 bases, there was a span of 7 bases. The CDR3 region is CAWSSGMNTEAFF. The CDR3, as DNA: TGTGCCTGGAGTTCAGGGATGAACACTGAAGCTTTCTTT.

This clone was counted a single time. The chain combines TRBV7-9 with TRBJ1-4; D gene ambiguous. Germline CDR1 is SEHNR and CDR2 is FQNEAQ (reference sequence). CDR3 length equals 12 residues. V lost 2 bases to trimming and J lost 8 bases, with 6 bases between them. The CDR3 region has the DNA TGTGCCAGCAGCTTAATGGGGGAAAAACTGTTTTTT. Its protein is CASSLMGEKLFF.

The V gene is TRBV7-9, the J gene TRBJ1-3, with D possibly being TRBD1 (6 bases). The CDR3 runs 15 residues. Germline CDR1 reads SEHNR; CDR2 reads FQNEAQ (reference sequence). V was shortened by 5 bases and J by 2 bases, with 13 bases between the two germline ends. The CDR3 coding sequence is TGTGCCAGCAGCCCCTTAGGGGGGACTGGAAACACCATATATTTT. Amino acids: CASSPLGGTGNTIYF.